This T cell receptor beta chain is drawn from a study of cytomegalovirus exposure and HLA in healthy donors (dated by TCRdb to between 2016 and 2019). Regarding the study in general: An earlier analysis of approximately 640 of the donors reported about 290 Gb of sequence data and 100 million to 130 million unique TCR beta sequences from 150 million to 200 million T cells. Approximately 300 gigabases of sequencing data and about 92 million unique TCR sequences made up an early release that covered 640 HLA-typed donors. To study patterns of TCR occurrence, a later analysis re-analyzed previously published TCR beta repertoires from around 670 donors and added high-resolution HLA genotyping. Alongside the repertoire data, information on donor age, sex, ethnicity and CMV serostatus was compiled. Genome-wide SNP genotypes for about three fifths of the roughly 700 donors were used in a later genetic analysis, which treated that subset as a discovery cohort. Typing coverage differed by locus: A, B, C, DRB1 and DQB1 were typed in about 620-640 donors, DQA1 in about 550, DPA1 in 606, and DPB1 in 472. Of the 350 to 400 genotyped donors, approximately 82% fell in the genetic ancestry cluster associated with self-reported Caucasian donors. Every repertoire in the discovery cohort had been generated on one and the same sequencing platform. To predict cytomegalovirus infection status, the study combined high-throughput TCR immunosequencing, statistical association of individual TCRs with disease status, and machine learning. The study profiled the T cell repertoires of about 720 subjects by immunosequencing and related them to cytomegalovirus serostatus. HLA typing covered class I and class II loci at four-digit resolution. The study was designed to test whether signatures of past pathogen exposure could be identified by cataloging public T cell receptors. In addition to the first cohort of around 670 subjects, a separate validation cohort of 120 different subjects was used. Four or five DR-DQ haplotypes were handled as single units for association and clustering because linkage in the cohort was strong. Across about 380 genotyped donors of the cohort, an average of roughly 230,000 unique TCR beta nucleotide sequences per donor were sequenced, and around 20% of those sequences were non-productive. In the later analysis, no new phenotypic data were used to find candidate immune exposures; instead, reliance was placed on TCR beta sequences and their occurrence across donors. To decide whether each TCR beta V gene segment behaved as functional or pseudogenic, an earlier analysis of some 600 of the donors relied on high-throughput TCR beta sequencing.

The research as a whole found: HLA typing was unavailable for some donors at each locus, so association tests used only the typed subset. The sequencing pipeline was judged likely to have produced a cluster of highly shared sequence variants as a technical artifact. Broadly in line with IMGT annotations, most TCR beta V segments showed up in productive rearrangements about 87% or about 30% of the time in an earlier analysis of some 590 of the donors. In a later analysis, several top co-occurrence clusters were reported to appear linked to parvovirus B19, influenza, CMV and Epstein-Barr virus. In a later analysis, HLA-associated TCR beta chains showed more clonal expansion and lower generation probabilities than non-associated chains that were equally common. A further reported finding was that TCR beta sequences accurately predicted the HLA-A and HLA-B alleles for most subjects in the first cohort. It was suggested by the authors that the approach could potentially be generalized to other disease states and immunological phenotypes. A later analysis found that TCR association rates varied across HLA loci, with DRB1 alleles showing the most associated TCRs and HLA-C alleles the fewest. Correlated functional status among segregating V segments might reflect linkage disequilibrium, but an unknown experimental factor could not be ruled out. In the study, approximately 160 TCR beta chains were listed as associated with cytomegalovirus. In a later analysis, some 18,000 TCR beta sequences were associated with specific HLA alleles at a false discovery rate of 0.05. The classifier was reported to diagnose cytomegalovirus status with high specificity and sensitivity in both the original and validation cohorts. In this cohort, only TCR beta chains were sequenced, and detectable features were limited by the absence of alpha or paired-chain data. When HLA alleles, especially DR and DQ, strongly co-occurred, attributing TCR associations to individual alleles was difficult. In vitro tests confirmed that three of the cytomegalovirus-associated TCR beta chains recognize cytomegalovirus antigens. Because counts were too low, roughly 16 rarely observed V segments, including chromosome 9 orphons, were left out of the earlier analysis of 587 of the donors. Immune exposure information for the cohort was limited to CMV serostatus. While some public TCRs were present in many individuals, most TCR sequences turned up only very rarely across donors. Most CMV-associated TCR beta chains appeared to be HLA-restricted in a later analysis, and the HLA associations seemed to be driven largely by CMV exposure. An association between a missense DCLRE1C variant and V-gene and J-gene trimming of TCR beta chains was found in a later genetic analysis and replicated in an independent cohort. In a later genetic analysis, fewer N-insertions in productive TCRs were reported among donors in an Asian-associated ancestry cluster than the approximately 630-donor mean. The presence/absence analyses assumed that sequencing depth was roughly uniform across donors, and that assumption may not be true. The 87-base-pair reads could not distinguish some IMGT-functional V segments, including TRBV6-2 and TRBV6-3, so those segments were excluded.

Regarding this clone: Its specific antigen is unknown. Base-call qualities are not available, and no considerably larger clone is one nucleotide away.

Receptors were amplified or captured by the immunoSEQ multiplex PCR assay. For the multiplex PCR, a mixture combining 60 forward primers for TCR Vbeta segments and 13 reverse primers for TCR Jbeta segments was used. A multiplex PCR assay on genomic DNA amplified the CDR3 region of rearranged TCR beta genes. The amplified TCR beta libraries were sequenced on the Illumina HiSeq System as 87-base-pair reads. Per the authors' processing: A later analysis tallied 75 million to 85 million unique TCR beta chains across the 666 repertoires, and some 10 million of those chains were shared by two or more donors. To remove PCR and sequencing errors, raw reads were error-corrected and collapsed into unique sequences using a nearest-neighbor algorithm that merged closely related sequences. V, D and J gene segments were assigned by aligning CDR3 sequences to IMGT reference sequences. For a sequence to be retained, a match of at least six nucleotides to both a V gene segment and a J gene segment was required. Rearrangements were called productive when the CDR3 lacked stop codons and stayed in frame with V and J; all others were non-productive. CDR3 was defined according to IMGT convention as the region running from the second conserved V-encoded cysteine to the conserved J-encoded phenylalanine. The earlier analysis of 587 of the donors excluded sequences that lacked an unambiguous match to a single V gene segment. An earlier analysis of about 590 of the donors classified V segments as functional when productive rearrangements were above 56.7% and as segregating when the standard deviation between donors was above 5%. A statistical classification framework was built to diagnose cytomegalovirus status from the catalog of TCR beta chain sequences. V and J gene assignment, in a later analysis, came from comparing TCR nucleotide sequences with IMGT/GENE-DB human TR gene sequences. A later analysis assigned CDR3 sequences and most-parsimonious VDJ recombination scenarios with the TCRdist pipeline. In a later analysis, each TCR beta chain was defined by its CDR3 amino acid sequence together with its V-gene family, and reads without a unique V-gene family were excluded. As a way to deal with suspected cross-contamination and a sequencing artifact, a later analysis dropped 450 to 600 nucleotide sequences that were highly shared and had low generation probability. A later analysis calculated a clonal expansion index for each public chain from normalized within-repertoire ranks of inferred template counts. In a later analysis, generation probabilities were computed using a VDJ recombination model fitted to out-of-frame rearrangements, and the results were checked against IGoR. In a later analysis, hypergeometric tests were used to score TCR-TCR, TCR-HLA and TCR-CMV co-occurrence, with a repertoire-size bias correction applied to TCR pairs. To estimate false discovery rates, a later analysis permuted the HLA or CMV assignments 20 times. A later analysis grouped co-occurring TCRs with DBSCAN, adding TCRdist sequence similarity when clustering within HLA-allele-positive subsets. Co-occurrence clustering excluded repertoires with fewer than 30,000 or more than 120,000 public chains, plus five with anomalous nucleotide sharing. TCRdb took over this immuneACCESS table, retaining in-frame rearrangements with V and J assigned. Such tables are incomplete; in checked studies, under half of the missing clones stem from an unresolved V gene, and the remainder is unexplained. V and J calls and clone size are as listed in that table; D and trimming were resolved from the DNA. The sample table holds 90,000 to 95,000 clones, of which around three quarters were seen once. The ten largest make up 0.57% of the sample.

According to the germline V gene, CDR1 reads SGHDT and CDR2 reads YYEEEE. The CDR3 runs 13 amino acids, cysteine and phenylalanine included. The only DNA kept is the CDR3, 39 bases in frame from the first base. V gives up 0 bases and J gives up 7 bases, and the segment between their germline ends measures 8 bases. In total, 600 or so healthy bone marrow donors made up the cohort. At the time of sampling, all cohort members were nominally healthy, though unrecorded immune exposures were likely present. The donor tested CMV seronegative, placing the donor among the 350 to 400 seronegative members of the cohort. A peripheral blood sample was provided by each donor, and peripheral blood mononuclear cells were used for TCR beta sequencing. The Qiagen DNeasy Blood Extraction Kit was used to extract genomic DNA from the blood cell samples.

The sequence joins TRBV5-6 to TRBJ2-1; a tentative D call is TRBD1 (5 bases match). The source material was PBMCs. The receptor's source is a man under 40 in good health and CMV-seronegative. The CDR3 region: CASSLGAGNEQFF. The DNA sequence follows: TGTGCCAGCAGCTTGGGGGCAGGGAATGAGCAGTTCTTC.